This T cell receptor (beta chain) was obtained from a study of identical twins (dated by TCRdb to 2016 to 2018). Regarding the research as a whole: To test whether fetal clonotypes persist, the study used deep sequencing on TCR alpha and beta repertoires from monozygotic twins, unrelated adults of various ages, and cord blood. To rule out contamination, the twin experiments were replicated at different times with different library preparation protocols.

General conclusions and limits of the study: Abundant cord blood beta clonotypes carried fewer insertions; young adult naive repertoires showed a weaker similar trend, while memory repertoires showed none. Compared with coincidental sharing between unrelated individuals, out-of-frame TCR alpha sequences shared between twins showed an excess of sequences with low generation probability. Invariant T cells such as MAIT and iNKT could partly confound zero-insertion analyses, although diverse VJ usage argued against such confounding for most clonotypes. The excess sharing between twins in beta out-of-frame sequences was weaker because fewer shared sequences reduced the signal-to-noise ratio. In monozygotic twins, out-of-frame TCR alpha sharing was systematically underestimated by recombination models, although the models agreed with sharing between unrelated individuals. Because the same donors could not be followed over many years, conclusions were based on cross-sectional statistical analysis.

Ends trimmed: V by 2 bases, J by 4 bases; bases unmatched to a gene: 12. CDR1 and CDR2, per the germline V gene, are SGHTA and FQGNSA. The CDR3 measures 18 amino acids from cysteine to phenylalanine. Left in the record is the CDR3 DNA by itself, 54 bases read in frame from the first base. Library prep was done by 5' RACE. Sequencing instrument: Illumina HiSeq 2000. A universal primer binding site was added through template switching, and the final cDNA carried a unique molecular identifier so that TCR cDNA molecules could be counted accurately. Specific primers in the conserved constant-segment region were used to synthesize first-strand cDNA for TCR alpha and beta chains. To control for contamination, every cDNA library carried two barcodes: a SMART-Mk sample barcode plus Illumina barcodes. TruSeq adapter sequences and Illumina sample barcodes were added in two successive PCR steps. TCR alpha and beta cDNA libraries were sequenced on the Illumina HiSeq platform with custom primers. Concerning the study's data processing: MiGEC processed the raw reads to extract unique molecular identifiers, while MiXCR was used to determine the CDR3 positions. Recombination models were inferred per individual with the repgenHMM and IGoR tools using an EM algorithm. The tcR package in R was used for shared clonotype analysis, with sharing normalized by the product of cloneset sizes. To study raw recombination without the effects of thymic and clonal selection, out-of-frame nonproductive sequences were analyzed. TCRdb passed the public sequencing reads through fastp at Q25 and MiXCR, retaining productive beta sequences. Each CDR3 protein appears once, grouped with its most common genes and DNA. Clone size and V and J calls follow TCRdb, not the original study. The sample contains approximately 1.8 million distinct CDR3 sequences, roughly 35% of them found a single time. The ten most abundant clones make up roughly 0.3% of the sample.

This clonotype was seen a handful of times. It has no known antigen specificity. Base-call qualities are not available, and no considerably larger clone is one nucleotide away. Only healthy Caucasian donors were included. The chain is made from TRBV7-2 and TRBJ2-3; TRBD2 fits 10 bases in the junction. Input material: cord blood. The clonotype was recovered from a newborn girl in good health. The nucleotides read TGTGCCAGCAGCTTATTCCCCATGGGACTAGCGTTCGCAGATACGCAGTATTTT. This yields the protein CASSLFPMGLAFADTQYF.